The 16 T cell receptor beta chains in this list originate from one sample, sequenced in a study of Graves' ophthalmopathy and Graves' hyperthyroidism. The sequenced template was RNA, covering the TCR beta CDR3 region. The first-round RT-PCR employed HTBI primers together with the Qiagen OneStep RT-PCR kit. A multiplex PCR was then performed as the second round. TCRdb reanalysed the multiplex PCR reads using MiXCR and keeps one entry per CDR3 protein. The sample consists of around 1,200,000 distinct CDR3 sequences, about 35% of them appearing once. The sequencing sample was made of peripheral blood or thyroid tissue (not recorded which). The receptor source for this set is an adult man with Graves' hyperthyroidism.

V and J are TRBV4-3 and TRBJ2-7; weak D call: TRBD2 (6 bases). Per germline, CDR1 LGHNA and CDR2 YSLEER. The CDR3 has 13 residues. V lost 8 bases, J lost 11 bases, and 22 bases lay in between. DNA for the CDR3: TGCGCCAGCTCTCCGGGCCTCCCCCCGGGGGAGTACTTC. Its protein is CASSPGLPPGEYF.

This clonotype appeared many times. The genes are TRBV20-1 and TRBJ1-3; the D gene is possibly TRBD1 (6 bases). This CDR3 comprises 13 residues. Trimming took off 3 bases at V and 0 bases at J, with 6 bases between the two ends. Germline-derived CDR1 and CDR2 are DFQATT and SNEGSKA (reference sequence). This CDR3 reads CSARGASGNTIYF. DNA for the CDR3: TGCAGTGCTAGGGGGGCCTCTGGAAACACCATATATTTT.

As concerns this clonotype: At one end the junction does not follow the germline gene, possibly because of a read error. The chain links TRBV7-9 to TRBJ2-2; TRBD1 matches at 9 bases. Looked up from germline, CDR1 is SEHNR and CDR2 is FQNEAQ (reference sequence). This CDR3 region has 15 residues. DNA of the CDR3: TGTGCCATCAGCCACAGGGGGCTGAACACCGGGGAGCTGTTTTTT. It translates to CAISHRGLNTGELFF.

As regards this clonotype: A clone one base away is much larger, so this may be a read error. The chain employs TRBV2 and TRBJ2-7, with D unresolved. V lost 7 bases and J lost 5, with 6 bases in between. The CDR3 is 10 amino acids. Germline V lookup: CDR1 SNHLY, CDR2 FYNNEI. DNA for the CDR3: TGTGCCAGCAAGTTACACGAGCAGTACTTC. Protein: CASKLHEQYF.

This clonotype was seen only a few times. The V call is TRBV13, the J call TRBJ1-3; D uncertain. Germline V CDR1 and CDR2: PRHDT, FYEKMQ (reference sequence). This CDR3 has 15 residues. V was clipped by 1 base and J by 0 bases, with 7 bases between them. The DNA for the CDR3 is TGTGCCAGCAGCTTAGTTCACAACTCTGGAAACACCATATATTTT. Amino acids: CASSLVHNSGNTIYF.

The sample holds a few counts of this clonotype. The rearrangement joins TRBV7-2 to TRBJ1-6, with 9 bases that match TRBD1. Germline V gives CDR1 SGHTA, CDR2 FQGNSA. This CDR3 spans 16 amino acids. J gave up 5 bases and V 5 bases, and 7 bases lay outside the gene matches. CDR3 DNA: TGTGCCAGCAGCCTGCTGGGGACAGGGAATAATTCACCCCTCCACTTT. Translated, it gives CASSLLGTGNNSPLHF.

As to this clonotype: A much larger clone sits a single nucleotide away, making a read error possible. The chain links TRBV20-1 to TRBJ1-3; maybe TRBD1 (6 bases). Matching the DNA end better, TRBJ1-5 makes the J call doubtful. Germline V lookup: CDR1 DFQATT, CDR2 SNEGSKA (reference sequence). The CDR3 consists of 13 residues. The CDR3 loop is CSAGGRPNQPQHF. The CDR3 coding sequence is TGCAGTGCGGGGGGGCGCCCTAATCAGCCCCAGCATTTT.

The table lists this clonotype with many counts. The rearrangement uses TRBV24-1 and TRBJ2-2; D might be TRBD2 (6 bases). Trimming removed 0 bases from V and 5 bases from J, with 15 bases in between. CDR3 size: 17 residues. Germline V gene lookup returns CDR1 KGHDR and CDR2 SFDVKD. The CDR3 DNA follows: TGTGCCACCAGTGATTTGAGTCCGGAGGGCGGGACCGGGGAGCTGTTTTTT. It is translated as CATSDLSPEGGTGELFF.

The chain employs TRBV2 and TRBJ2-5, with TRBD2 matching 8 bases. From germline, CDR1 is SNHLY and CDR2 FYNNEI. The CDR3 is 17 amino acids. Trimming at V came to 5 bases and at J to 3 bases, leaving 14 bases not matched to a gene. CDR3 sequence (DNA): TGTGCCAGCAGTCCTTACGGGGGGGGCGTGGGAGAAGAGACCCAGTACTTC. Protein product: CASSPYGGGVGEETQYF.

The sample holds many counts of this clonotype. CDR3 loop: CASSELAGGWETQYF. As DNA, the CDR3 is TGTGCCAGCAGTGAACTAGCGGGAGGTTGGGAGACCCAGTACTTC. The J gene is TRBJ2-5, the V gene TRBV2; 11 bases are shared with TRBD2. The CDR3 runs 15 residues. V shed 2 bases, J shed 5 bases, and the junction held 4 bases outside the gene matches. CDR1 and CDR2 from the germline V gene are SNHLY and FYNNEI. Variable domain in full (rest from reference TRBV2 and TRBJ2-5): EPEVTQTPSHQVTQMGQEVILRCVPISNHLYFYWYRQILGQKVEFLVSFYNNEISEKSEIFDDQFSVERPDGSNFTLKIRSTKLEDSAMYFCASSELAGGWETQYFGPGTRLLVL.

The CDR3 nucleotides read TGTGCCAGCAGTTTACCCGGGGGGTCATCGCAGGGAAAACTGTTTTTT. As protein: CASSLPGGSSQGKLFF. This chain uses TRBV12-3 or TRBV12-4 with TRBJ1-4, with D possibly being TRBD1 (5 bases). There are 16 residues in the CDR3. Trimming cost V 2 bases and J 10 bases, with 20 bases left between them.

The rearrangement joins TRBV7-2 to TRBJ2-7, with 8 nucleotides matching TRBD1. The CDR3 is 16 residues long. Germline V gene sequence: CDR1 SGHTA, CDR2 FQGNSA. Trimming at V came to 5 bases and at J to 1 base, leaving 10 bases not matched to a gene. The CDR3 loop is CASSRDRGANSYEQYF. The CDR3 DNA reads TGTGCCAGCAGCCGAGACAGGGGCGCGAATTCCTACGAGCAGTACTTC.

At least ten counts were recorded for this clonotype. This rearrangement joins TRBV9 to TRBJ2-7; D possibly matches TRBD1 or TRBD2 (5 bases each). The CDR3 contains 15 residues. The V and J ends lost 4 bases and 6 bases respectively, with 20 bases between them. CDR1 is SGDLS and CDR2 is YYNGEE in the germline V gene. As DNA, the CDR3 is TGTGCCAGCAGCCCAGTGAGGGGTGGGTCTTTCGAGCAGTACTTC. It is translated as CASSPVRGGSFEQYF.

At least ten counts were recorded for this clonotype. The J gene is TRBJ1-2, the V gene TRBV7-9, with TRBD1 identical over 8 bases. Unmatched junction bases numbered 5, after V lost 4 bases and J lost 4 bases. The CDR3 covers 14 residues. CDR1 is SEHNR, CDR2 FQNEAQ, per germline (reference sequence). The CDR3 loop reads CASSSGDRPYGYTF. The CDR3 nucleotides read TGTGCCAGCAGCTCAGGGGACAGGCCCTATGGCTACACCTTC.

The chain's CDR3 is CASSVGTSGLHGELFF. The CDR3 DNA sequence: TGCGCCAGCAGCGTGGGGACTAGCGGGTTACACGGGGAGCTGTTTTTT. The chain couples TRBV5-1 to TRBJ2-2; 12 bases are a match to TRBD2. Per germline, CDR1 SGHRS and CDR2 YFSETQ. CDR3 size: 16 residues. V dropped 4 bases and J dropped 7; count of bases not matched to a gene: 8.

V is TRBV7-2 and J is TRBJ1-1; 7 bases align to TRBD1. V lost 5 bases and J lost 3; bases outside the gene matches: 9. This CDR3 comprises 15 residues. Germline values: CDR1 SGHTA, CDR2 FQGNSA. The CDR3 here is CASSPTGDGYTEAFF. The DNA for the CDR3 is TGTGCCAGCAGCCCCACAGGGGACGGCTACACTGAAGCTTTCTTT.